This T cell receptor (beta chain) was captured by sequencing in a study of shared clonotypes between healthy human individuals. Study information: Donors consisted of a couple of women and a few men between 18 and 49. Study findings and constraints: Naive subsets usually exceeded memory subsets in estimated richness. Of the naive CD4 clonotypes, 4% to 5% were shared across several donors.

Naive CD8 isolation took CD45RO-negative cells positively selected for CCR7 and excluded terminally differentiated effector memory CD45RA+ cells. Germline CDR1 MDHEN, CDR2 SYDVKM. V was trimmed by 2 bases and J by 4 bases, leaving 4 bases between them. The CDR3 consists of 12 residues. In the original processing: Junction-only immunoSEQ sequences carried no quality scores, so filtering differed. Sequenced by immunoSEQ multiplex PCR; TCRdb stores in-frame clones only, minus some. V, J and clone size are those of that table, while D and trimming were read from the DNA. The sample comprises around 650,000 clones, 90% to 97% of which are singletons, and 0.095% to 0.13% rests with the top ten. This clone was detected only a few times. What it binds is unknown. Other DNA sequences in this sample translate to the same CDR3.

The V and J genes are TRBV28 and TRBJ2-3; D gene ambiguous. This sequence originates from a woman aged 30 to 39 in good health. Sequencing was carried out using naive CD8+ T cells sorted from blood. CDR3: CASSLGADTQYF. In DNA, the CDR3 is TGTGCCAGCAGTTTAGGGGCAGATACGCAGTATTTT.